This TCR beta chain was found in a study of CXCR3-negative and CXCR3-positive naive CD8 T cells. Study-wide results and limits: Hydrophobicity of TRB CDR3s was greater in CXCR3-positive naive cells than in CXCR3-negative naive cells.

Germline CDR1 is SGHVS and CDR2 is FQNEAQ. The CDR3 runs 18 residues. Researchers prepared the TRB cDNA libraries using 5' RACE with UMI labels. No DNA is given; TCRdb re-called the 5' RACE reads and lists each CDR3 protein once. This sample's table has 8,200 or so distinct CDR3 sequences. The authors gated naive CD8+ T cells as CD45RO-CCR7+CD27+CD95-. This clonotype is deemed medium-sized by its frequency. Its antigen is not known. The sample was naive CXCR3+ CD8+ T cells from blood. Subset described: CD45RO-CCR7+CD27+CD95- naive CD8+ T cells expressing CXCR3 (TNR3+). This receptor was identified in a human donor in good health. Some clones in this sample may be carry-over from other donors' samples. The rearrangement joins TRBV7-8 to TRBJ2-3; there is no DNA to check the TCRdb D call of TRBD2. The CDR3 region is CASSLAVGLAGTTDTQYF. Complete variable domain (other parts from reference TRBV7-8 and TRBJ2-3): GAGVSQSPRYKVAKRGQDVALRCDPISGHVSLFWYQQALGQGPEFLTYFQNEAQLDKSGLPSDRFFAERPEGSVSTLKIQRTQQEDSAVYLCASSLAVGLAGTTDTQYFGPGTRLTVL.